This T cell receptor beta chain was captured in a study of cytomegalovirus exposure and HLA in healthy donors. Study findings and constraints: According to a subsequent analysis, TCR clusters identified in the first cohort showed a tendency to co-occur across the 120 or so validation repertoires.

CDR1 and CDR2 (germline): DFQATT, SNEGSKA (reference sequence). Trimming removed 6 bases from V and 5 bases from J, with 7 bases in between. The CDR3 length is 10 residues. Data came from immunoSEQ multiplex PCR; TCRdb stores just in-frame clones and leaves some out. Of 150,000 to 200,000 clones in the sample, roughly 91% were seen once. About this clone itself: Its specificity is not known.

Sequencing input: PBMCs. This chain joins TRBV20-1 and TRBJ2-5; D ambiguous. This TCR was sampled from a woman between 18 and 29 years old in good health and CMV-seropositive. The CDR3 here is CSALRETQYF. CDR3 in DNA: TGCAGTGCCCTCAGGGAGACCCAGTACTTC.